A single sample is the source of the 31 T cell receptor beta chains below, sequenced in a study of OX40 agonist ivuxolimab in advanced cancers. Method: immunoSEQ multiplex PCR; TCRdb's copy keeps in-frame clones and lacks some. The sample lists more than 55,000 clones; around nine tenths were seen once. The source material was CD4+ or CD8+ T cells sorted from blood, sampled in a trial of the OX40 agonist ivuxolimab. These receptor sequences come from an adult with an advanced solid tumor such as melanoma, head and neck, liver or kidney cancer.

This clone was picked up one time. This chain uses TRBV6-4 with TRBJ2-3; TRBD2 aligns across 13 bases. The CDR3 runs to 16 residues. In germline, CDR1 is MRHNA, CDR2 SNTAGT. Trimming at V came to 6 bases and at J to 2 bases, leaving 5 bases not matched to a gene. The CDR3 nucleotides are TGTGCCAGCAGCCCGGGACTAGCGGGAATCACAGATACGCAGTATTTT. Translating gives CASSPGLAGITDTQYF.

The chain carries TRBV6-5 and TRBJ2-7; 7 nucleotides line up with TRBD2. CDR1 and CDR2 (germline): MNHEY, SVGAGI. The length of the CDR3 is 12 residues. CDR3 in DNA: TGTGGGGGCGGGAGTACCCCCTACGAGCAGTACTTC. Translated, it gives CGGGSTPYEQYF.

This rearrangement joins TRBV18 to TRBJ1-5; 7 bases are shared with TRBD1. V lost 4 bases and J lost 3; bases outside the gene matches: 3. The germline CDR1 and CDR2 sequences are KGHSH and LQKENI. The CDR3 consists of 14 residues. CDR3 DNA sequence: TGTGCCAGCTCACTCACAGGGGTCAATCAGCCCCAGCATTTT. Amino acids: CASSLTGVNQPQHF.

V and J are TRBV2 and TRBJ2-5; a weak D match, TRBD1 (6 bases). Germline CDR1 reads SNHLY; CDR2 reads FYNNEI. The CDR3 has 14 amino acids. Trimming left V 7 bases short and J 3 bases short, with 15 bases between. In DNA, the CDR3 is TGTGCCAGCAAGATGGACAGAATGAAAGAGACCCAGTACTTC. Translated, it gives CASKMDRMKETQYF.

The chain joins TRBV4-2 to TRBJ2-2, with 8 positions matching TRBD2. Germline-derived CDR1 and CDR2 are LGHNA and YNFKEQ. This CDR3 contains 17 residues. V lost 1 base to trimming and J lost 6 bases; unmatched junction nucleotides: 10. CDR3 residues: CASSQVGSGGPAGELFF. In DNA, the CDR3 is TGTGCCAGCAGCCAAGTAGGGTCGGGAGGGCCGGCCGGGGAGCTGTTTTTT.

This chain links TRBV19 with TRBJ2-5, with a weak D call TRBD1 (6 bases). This CDR3 has 13 amino acids. Germline loops: CDR1 LNHDA, CDR2 SQIVND (reference sequence). V shed 5 bases and J shed 5 bases, with 12 bases lying between them. This chain's CDR3 is CASSARGGETQYF. CDR3 DNA: TGTGCCAGTAGTGCCAGGGGTGGGGAGACCCAGTACTTC.

The chain has TRBV6-1 and TRBJ2-5; TRBD1 matches at 7 bases. The V gene's germline CDR1 is MNHNS and CDR2 SASEGT. Trimming cost V 8 bases and J 5 bases; bases outside gene matches: 8. The CDR3 runs 13 residues. As DNA, the CDR3 is TGTGCCAGCCTGGCAGGGGGAGAGGAGACCCAGTACTTC. Protein: CASLAGGEETQYF.

The CDR3 nucleotides read TGTGCCAGTAGTATCGGAGACTTAGGGAGCAATCAGCCCCAGCATTTT. Translating gives CASSIGDLGSNQPQHF. The chain has TRBV19 and TRBJ1-5, with no clear D. With 3 bases removed from V and 1 base from J, the gap between germline ends came to 13 bases. Germline V gives CDR1 LNHDA, CDR2 SQIVND (reference sequence). The CDR3 is made up of 16 amino acids.

The gene calls are TRBV30 and TRBJ2-2; D is undetermined. V was shortened by 2 bases and J by 2 bases, with 12 bases between the two germline ends. The CDR3 consists of 15 residues. Germline CDR1 is GTSNPN and CDR2 is SVGIG (reference sequence). The CDR3, as DNA: TGTGCCTGGAGTATGATAGTTAGAAACACCGGGGAGCTGTTTTTT. Protein sequence: CAWSMIVRNTGELFF.

The V call is TRBV6-1, the J call TRBJ2-3; D is unclear. Trimming left V 6 bases short and J 1 base short, with 11 bases between. The CDR3 covers 14 residues. Germline V gene lookup returns CDR1 MNHNS and CDR2 SASEGT. Here the CDR3 reads CASRSFGGTDTQYF. CDR3 coding DNA: TGTGCCAGCAGGTCGTTCGGCGGCACAGATACGCAGTATTTT.

V usage is TRBV4-1 and J usage is TRBJ2-7; D gene uncertain. Germline V lookup: CDR1 MGHRA, CDR2 YSYEKL. Trimming stripped 1 base from V and 0 bases from J, with 10 bases between. The CDR3 runs to 15 residues. The CDR3 here is CASSQGAQSSYEQYF. The CDR3 region has the DNA TGCGCCAGCAGCCAAGGGGCCCAGAGCTCCTACGAGCAGTACTTC.

This chain joins TRBV7-9 and TRBJ2-7, with D perhaps matching TRBD2 (7 bases). V gave up 7 bases and J gave up 0 bases, with 19 bases separating them. Germline V gives CDR1 SEHNR, CDR2 FQNEAQ (reference sequence). The CDR3 is made up of 16 amino acids. DNA of the CDR3: TGTGCCAGCACCCCTGGGGGGGGGCTCTCCTCCTACGAGCAGTACTTC. Residues: CASTPGGGLSSYEQYF.

This chain connects TRBV27 to TRBJ2-2; D not resolved. The V end was cut by 7 bases, the J end by 8 bases, with 14 bases between. There are 13 residues in the CDR3. Germline CDR1 and CDR2: MNHEY and SMNVEV (reference sequence). This CDR3 reads CASTPWGSGELFF. CDR3 DNA sequence: TGTGCCAGCACCCCCTGGGGTTCAGGGGAGCTGTTTTTT.

The V and J genes are TRBV6-6 and TRBJ2-7; 14 bases map to TRBD2. This CDR3 contains 14 residues. V lost 5 bases and J lost 3; bases outside the gene matches: 0. The germline CDR1 and CDR2 sequences are MNHNY and SVGAGI (reference sequence). The CDR3 bases are TGTGCCAGCAGTGGGACTAGCGGGAGCTACGAGCAGTACTTC. Protein product: CASSGTSGSYEQYF.

The chain combines TRBV27 with TRBJ2-3; D is undetermined. The CDR3 extends over 13 amino acids. The V gene lost 5 bases and the J gene lost 2 bases, with 8 bases spanning the gap. CDR1 and CDR2 (germline): MNHEY, SMNVEV (reference sequence). CDR3 protein: CASSPLLTDTQYF. The CDR3 region has the DNA TGTGCCAGCAGTCCACTCCTCACAGATACGCAGTATTTT.

The chain joins TRBV5-4 to TRBJ2-5, with 8 bases that match TRBD1. The CDR3 length is 13 residues. The V and J ends lost 5 bases and 3 bases, in that order; junction bases with no gene match: 3. Germline CDR1 and CDR2: SGHNT and YYREEE (reference sequence). The CDR3 loop reads CASRSDREETQYF. In DNA form, the CDR3 reads TGTGCCAGCAGATCGGACAGGGAAGAGACCCAGTACTTC.

The chain uses TRBV7-8 and TRBJ2-7, with TRBD2 matching over 12 bases. The ends lost 5 bases at V and 2 bases at J; junction bases unmatched: 7. Looked up from germline, CDR1 is SGHVS and CDR2 is FQNEAQ. The CDR3 runs 16 residues. The chain's CDR3 is CASSHHGLAGTYEQYF. Written as DNA, the CDR3 is TGTGCCAGCAGCCACCACGGACTAGCGGGAACCTACGAGCAGTACTTC.

CDR3 region: CASIRTANTEAFF. The CDR3 region has the DNA TGTGCCAGTATCAGGACGGCGAACACTGAAGCTTTCTTT. The J gene is TRBJ1-1, the V gene TRBV19; D gene ambiguous. The CDR3 is made up of 13 amino acids. Trimming cost V 7 bases and J 1 base, with 10 bases left between them. Germline CDR1 reads LNHDA; CDR2 reads SQIVND (reference sequence).

Note on this clone: This sample also contains other DNA sequences that code for the same CDR3. The rearrangement joins TRBV4-1 to TRBJ2-7, with D perhaps matching TRBD1 or TRBD2 (5 bases each). V was cut by 1 base and J by 0 bases, with 10 bases left in between. Germline V gene sequence: CDR1 MGHRA, CDR2 YSYEKL. The length of the CDR3 is 15 residues. The CDR3 nucleotides read TGCGCCAGCAGCCAAGTTACAGGACTCTCCTACGAGCAGTACTTC. Translation: CASSQVTGLSYEQYF.

V gene TRBV19 combines with J gene TRBJ2-1; the match to TRBD1 covers 11 bases. The CDR3 is 17 residues long. Germline trimming cut 4 bases from V and 0 bases from J; bases unmatched to any gene: 5. CDR1 and CDR2 (germline): LNHDA, SQIVND (reference sequence). This CDR3 is CASSTGTGGSSYNEQFF. The DNA for the CDR3 is TGTGCCAGTAGTACAGGGACAGGGGGATCCTCCTACAATGAGCAGTTCTTC.

The rearrangement links TRBV5-5 to TRBJ2-7, with 9 nucleotides matching TRBD2. The CDR3 is made up of 16 amino acids. J was trimmed by 2 bases and V by 4 bases; bases with no gene match: 10. Germline V gene data show CDR1 as SGHKS and CDR2 as YYEKEE (reference sequence). Here the CDR3 DNA reads TGTGCCAGCAGCCTGGTTAGCGGGAGTCGCGCCTACGAGCAGTACTTC. Translation: CASSLVSGSRAYEQYF.

This clone was observed a handful of times. This chain joins TRBV19 and TRBJ1-1, with D perhaps TRBD1 (5 bases). Germline V gene data show CDR1 as LNHDA and CDR2 as SQIVND (reference sequence). V lost 8 bases and J 3 bases, leaving 13 bases between the germline ends. This CDR3 region has 13 residues. The CDR3 sequence is CASAGGAYTEAFF. CDR3 in DNA: TGTGCCAGTGCCGGAGGGGCCTACACTGAAGCTTTCTTT.

This clone was counted between two and nine times. This rearrangement joins TRBV6-6 to TRBJ2-7; D is ambiguous. The V end was cut by 7 bases, the J end by 2 bases, with 6 bases between. The CDR3 is 11 residues long. In germline, CDR1 is MNHNY, CDR2 SVGAGI (reference sequence). The CDR3 sequence is CASTSAYEQYF. Written as DNA, the CDR3 is TGTGCCAGCACCTCAGCCTACGAGCAGTACTTC.

The rearrangement links TRBV7-9 to TRBJ2-1; TRBD1 agrees at 9 bases. Unmatched junction bases numbered 9, after V lost 5 bases and J lost 1 base. The CDR3 contains 17 residues. Germline V CDR1 and CDR2: SEHNR, FQNEAQ (reference sequence). For the CDR3, the DNA is TGTGCCAGCAGCCAACGGGACAGGGTGCGGTCCTACAATGAGCAGTTCTTC. This codes for CASSQRDRVRSYNEQFF.

This chain uses TRBV5-4 with TRBJ2-1; TRBD2 matches at 9 bases. The V segment lost 4 bases and the J segment 12 bases; nucleotides outside the gene matches: 17. CDR1 SGHNT and CDR2 YYREEE come from the germline V gene (reference sequence). This CDR3 has 16 residues. In nucleotides, the CDR3 is TGTGCCAGCAGCACCTCTATAGCGGGAGCGTTGTTTGGGCAGTTCTTC. The encoded protein is CASSTSIAGALFGQFF.

The rearrangement joins TRBV5-1 to TRBJ2-3; TRBD2 matches 7 bases. Looked up from germline, CDR1 is SGHRS and CDR2 is YFSETQ. The CDR3 sequence is 15 residues long. V gave up 2 bases and J gave up 2 bases; unmatched junction bases: 5. In DNA, the CDR3 is TGCGCCAGCAGCTTACCTAGCGGCCCCACAGATACGCAGTATTTT. It translates to CASSLPSGPTDTQYF.

V usage is TRBV28 and J usage is TRBJ1-5; TRBD1 might be the D (6 bases). Trimming stripped 5 bases from V and 4 bases from J, with 15 bases between. The CDR3 is made up of 15 amino acids. Germline V gene sequence: CDR1 MDHEN, CDR2 SYDVKM. CDR3 nucleotides: TGTGCCAGCAGTGGGGGGGCAGGGAGGAATCAGCCCCAGCATTTT. This gives the protein CASSGGAGRNQPQHF.

The V gene is TRBV7-9, the J gene TRBJ1-1; D remains ambiguous. V was shortened by 1 base and J by 4 bases, with 7 bases between the two germline ends. The CDR3 covers 13 residues. Germline CDR1 is SEHNR and CDR2 is FQNEAQ (reference sequence). The CDR3 DNA is TGTGCCAGCAGCTTAGTTGTGAGCACTGAAGCTTTCTTT. It yields the protein CASSLVVSTEAFF.

There are a few counts of this clone. The V gene is TRBV2, the J gene TRBJ1-1; TRBD1 matches at 7 bases. The CDR3 spans 15 residues. The germline V gene encodes CDR1 SNHLY and CDR2 FYNNEI. J lost 2 bases, V lost 4 bases, and 7 bases had no gene match. This CDR3 is CASSVRTGLNTEAFF. As DNA, the CDR3 is TGTGCCAGCAGTGTCAGGACAGGACTAAACACTGAAGCTTTCTTT. The whole variable domain, filled in from reference TRBV2 and TRBJ1-1, reads EPEVTQTPSHQVTQMGQEVILRCVPISNHLYFYWYRQILGQKVEFLVSFYNNEISEKSEIFDDQFSVERPDGSNFTLKIRSTKLEDSAMYFCASSVRTGLNTEAFFGQGTRLTVV.

The J gene is TRBJ2-6, the V gene TRBV5-4, with 9 bases lining up with TRBD1. The CDR3 is 16 residues long. CDR1 and CDR2 (germline): SGHNT, YYREEE (reference sequence). The V segment lost 4 bases and the J segment 2 bases; nucleotides outside the gene matches: 4. The CDR3 here is CASSRGQGTGANVLTF. Written as DNA, the CDR3 is TGTGCCAGCAGCAGGGGACAGGGAACTGGGGCCAACGTCCTGACTTTC. Together with reference TRBV5-4 and TRBJ2-6, the CDR3 gives the full variable domain: ETGVTQSPTHLIKTRGQQVTLRCSSQSGHNTVSWYQQALGQGPQFIFQYYREEENGRGNFPPRFSGLQFPNYSSELNVNALELDDSALYLCASSRGQGTGANVLTFGAGSRLTVL.

The V call is TRBV9, the J call TRBJ2-7, with D perhaps matching TRBD1 or TRBD2 (6 bases each). Deletions cut 1 base from V and 7 bases from J, with 24 bases between. Germline V CDR1 and CDR2: SGDLS, YYNGEE. There are 17 residues in the CDR3. CDR3 loop: CASSVTSSGANVEEQYF. The CDR3 coding sequence is TGTGCCAGCAGCGTAACCTCCTCGGGGGCCAATGTGGAGGAGCAGTACTTC.